This T cell receptor (beta chain) was sequenced during a study of OX40 agonist ivuxolimab in advanced cancers. Across the whole study: With a range of roughly 20 to 80, age averaged approximately 60 years, and more than 75% were male.

Germline V gene lookup returns CDR1 MNHEY and CDR2 SMNVEV (reference sequence). V was trimmed by 5 bases and J by 4 bases, leaving 15 bases between them. The CDR3 extends over 16 amino acids. Sequenced by immunoSEQ multiplex PCR; TCRdb stores in-frame clones only, minus some. This sample has 60,000 to 100,000 clones, with 80% to 90% found just once. The receptor was isolated from an adult with an advanced solid tumor such as melanoma, head and neck, liver or kidney cancer. This chain uses TRBV27 with TRBJ1-6; D possibly corresponds to TRBD1 (6 bases). Sequenced here: CD4+ or CD8+ T cells sorted from blood, sampled in a trial of the OX40 agonist ivuxolimab. The DNA of the CDR3 is TGTGCCAGCAGTAGGGGGGCAGGGTCTTATAATTCACCCCTCCACTTT. This codes for CASSRGAGSYNSPLHF.